One and the same sample provided the 32 T cell receptor beta chains below, sequenced in a study of molecular identifiers for immune sequencing clone quantification. TCRdb fed the PCR reads into MiXCR, producing one record per CDR3 protein. Of roughly 100,000 distinct CDR3 sequences listed, under 40% are singletons. Sample: naive CD8+ T cells from blood, with Jurkat cell RNA spiked in. Indicated subset: FACS-sorted CD8+CD4-CCR7+CD45RA+ naive T cells. These receptors all stem from a human donor in good health. Some libraries in this study had Jurkat cell RNA spiked in.

The J gene is TRBJ2-1, the V gene TRBV20-1, with a weak D call TRBD2 (6 bases). V lost 6 bases to trimming and J lost 2 bases, with 17 bases between them. The CDR3 covers 15 residues. Per germline, CDR1 DFQATT and CDR2 SNEGSKA (reference sequence). CDR3 nucleotides: TGCAGTGCCATGGCTGGGACTCGCCCCTACAATGAGCAGTTCTTC. Amino acids: CSAMAGTRPYNEQFF.

On this clonotype: A read error is possible here, since a much larger clone lies one base away. V usage is TRBV7-8 and J usage is TRBJ2-3; possible D gene TRBD2, 5 bases. The CDR3 covers 14 residues. The ends were cut back, 4 bases at V and 5 bases at J, with 13 bases in the middle. CDR1 SGHVS and CDR2 FQNEAQ come from the germline V gene. CDR3 bases: TGTGCCAGCAGCTATTGCGGGCGGGTAGATACGCAGTATTTT. It translates to CASSYCGRVDTQYF.

Note on this clonotype: A much bigger clone sits one base away, suggesting this may be a read error. The final CDR3 position lacks the conserved phenylalanine or tryptophan, pointing to a likely read error. This chain's CDR3 is CASSKGRGLEQYY. CDR3 coding DNA: TGTGCCAGCAGCAAAGGACGCGGACTCGAGCAGTACTAC. The chain has TRBV13 and TRBJ2-7; D is possibly TRBD2 (5 bases). Trimming stripped 5 bases from V and 6 bases from J, with 14 bases between. Germline CDR1 is PRHDT and CDR2 is FYEKMQ (reference sequence). The CDR3 spans 13 residues.

Concerning this clonotype itself: One junction end disagrees with the germline gene, perhaps due to a read error. This chain uses TRBV28 with TRBJ2-7, with D possibly matching TRBD2 (5 bases). Germline V gene lookup returns CDR1 MDHEN and CDR2 SYDVKM. This CDR3 comprises 14 residues. The CDR3 is CASSYRGSSYELYF. CDR3 in DNA: TGTGCCAGCAGTTACCGGGGTAGCTCCTACGAGCTGTACTTC.

CDR3 loop: CASGGGALYEQYF. CDR3 nucleotide sequence: TGTGCCAGTGGTGGAGGGGCCCTCTACGAGCAGTACTTC. This rearrangement joins TRBV27 to TRBJ2-7; a possible D gene is TRBD2 (6 bases). With 9 bases removed from V and 3 bases from J, the gap between germline ends came to 15 bases. The CDR3 length is 13 residues. Germline CDR1 reads MNHEY; CDR2 reads SMNVEV (reference sequence).

V gene TRBV28 combines with J gene TRBJ2-7, with a weak D call TRBD2 (5 bases). Trimming removed 5 bases at V and 0 bases at J, with 8 bases between. Germline CDR1 is MDHEN and CDR2 is SYDVKM. This CDR3 spans 13 amino acids. CDR3 bases: TGTGCCAGCAGTCGCCTAGCCTCCTACGAGCAGTACTTC. Amino acids: CASSRLASYEQYF.

CDR3 amino acids: CASRQWAAIYEQYF. The CDR3 nucleotides read TGTGCCAGCAGACAATGGGCAGCTATCTACGAGCAGTACTTC. The rearrangement uses TRBV28 and TRBJ2-7; the D is unclear. Trimming left V 6 bases short and J 3 bases short, with 15 bases between. CDR1 MDHEN and CDR2 SYDVKM come from the germline V gene. The CDR3 length is 14 residues.

This clonotype showed up just a few times. The chain employs TRBV28 and TRBJ2-7; no reliable D call. This CDR3 spans 14 amino acids. Germline CDR1 is MDHEN and CDR2 is SYDVKM. The V gene lost 5 bases and the J gene lost 2 bases, with 13 bases spanning the gap. CDR3 bases: TGTGCCAGCAGTCCCCGTCACAGACCCTACGAGCAGTACTTC. Protein product: CASSPRHRPYEQYF.

Worth noting for this clonotype: Given a much more abundant clone one base away, this may be a read error. This rearrangement joins TRBV5-3 to TRBJ2-2; D is ambiguous. TRBV5-3 is an ORF, with its function uncertain. This CDR3 spans 13 amino acids. CDR3 sequence (DNA): TGTGCCAGCAGCTTGGGGAACACCGGGGAGCTGTTTTTT. It translates to CASSLGNTGELFF.

Comment on this clonotype: An end of the junction differs from the germline gene, which may be a read error. The chain carries TRBV7-2 and TRBJ1-6, with D unresolved. CDR3 length equals 16 residues. Germline CDR1 SGHTA, CDR2 FQGNSA. The CDR3 here is CASSLEVGSYSSPLHF. The DNA for the CDR3 is TGTGCCAGCAGCTTAGAAGTAGGCTCCTATAGTTCACCCCTCCACTTT.

A word on this clonotype: Germline and junction disagree at one end, which may indicate a read error. The CDR3 DNA follows: TGTGCCAGCCAAGGGGGGCGATACGACCAGTACTTC. Amino acids: CASQGGRYDQYF. This sequence joins TRBV11-2 and TRBJ2-7, with D possibly called TRBD1 or TRBD2 (6 bases each). The CDR3 consists of 12 residues. CDR1 SGHAT and CDR2 FQNNGV come from the germline V gene.

At least ten counts were recorded for this clonotype. This chain links TRBV2 with TRBJ2-7; D is unresolved. The germline V and J ends were trimmed by 3 bases and 7 bases, with 16 bases remaining between them. This CDR3 region has 14 residues. Germline assignment: CDR1 SNHLY and CDR2 FYNNEI. The CDR3 protein is CASSEVANAREQYF. CDR3 DNA: TGTGCCAGCAGTGAGGTTGCGAACGCCAGGGAGCAGTACTTC. Full variable domain (remainder filled in from reference TRBV2 and TRBJ2-7): EPEVTQTPSHQVTQMGQEVILRCVPISNHLYFYWYRQILGQKVEFLVSFYNNEISEKSEIFDDQFSVERPDGSNFTLKIRSTKLEDSAMYFCASSEVANAREQYFGPGTRLTVT.

Worth noting for this clonotype: One end of the junction does not line up with germline, which may come from a read error. The gene calls are TRBV19 and TRBJ1-2, with D tentatively TRBD1 (5 bases). This CDR3 region has 12 residues. Germline CDR1 LNHDA, CDR2 SQIVND (reference sequence). The CDR3: CASSPWGEEVAF. As DNA, the CDR3 is TGTGCCAGTAGTCCCTGGGGGGAGGAAGTCGCCTTC.

This chain uses TRBV2 with TRBJ2-6, with 9 bases matching TRBD1. Unmatched junction bases numbered 12, after V lost 8 bases and J lost 4 bases. Germline-derived CDR1 and CDR2 are SNHLY and FYNNEI. The CDR3 length is 17 residues. The CDR3, as DNA: TGTGCCAGCGATGCCGGGACAGGGATTTTCGGGGCCAACGTCCTGACTTTC. Protein sequence: CASDAGTGIFGANVLTF.

The V call is TRBV28, the J call TRBJ1-5; D unclear. Trimming removed 4 bases from V and 2 bases from J, with 15 bases in between. CDR3 length: 16 residues. Germline CDR1 and CDR2: MDHEN and SYDVKM. CDR3 sequence (DNA): TGTGCCAGCAGTTCACAGATGGCTGGAGGCAATCAGCCCCAGCATTTT. This translates into CASSSQMAGGNQPQHF. Full variable domain (rest looked up from reference TRBV28 and TRBJ1-5): DVKVTQSSRYLVKRTGEKVFLECVQDMDHENMFWYRQDPGLGLRLIYFSYDVKMKEKGDIPEGYSVSREKKERFSLILESASTNQTSMYLCASSSQMAGGNQPQHFGDGTRLSIL.

This clonotype was recorded many times. This chain joins TRBV5-1 and TRBJ2-3; D possibly corresponds to TRBD2 (5 bases). Between the trimmed V and J ends, which lost 4 bases and 2 bases, there was a span of 8 bases. The CDR3 consists of 13 residues. Germline V gene sequence: CDR1 SGHRS, CDR2 YFSETQ. The CDR3: CASSPDFTDTQYF. Here the CDR3 DNA reads TGCGCCAGCAGCCCGGACTTCACAGATACGCAGTATTTT.

The rearrangement uses TRBV7-9 and TRBJ2-1; a weak D match, TRBD1 (5 bases). Deletions cut 4 bases from V and 10 bases from J, with 17 bases between. Germline V gene data show CDR1 as SEHNR and CDR2 as FQNEAQ (reference sequence). The CDR3 is 14 residues long. The CDR3 here is CASSSVRQIKEQFF. The DNA of the CDR3 is TGTGCCAGCAGCTCAGTTCGACAGATCAAAGAGCAGTTCTTC.

This clonotype was seen ten or more times. This chain connects TRBV29-1 to TRBJ2-3, with 7 positions matching TRBD2. Looked up from germline, CDR1 is SQVTM and CDR2 is ANQGSEA. This CDR3 region has 17 residues. V shed 4 bases, J shed 2 bases, and the junction held 15 bases outside the gene matches. CDR3 sequence (DNA): TGCAGCGTTGTTGAGGGGTTGACAGCGGGATACACAGATACGCAGTATTTT. This translates into CSVVEGLTAGYTDTQYF.

The rearrangement uses TRBV20-1 and TRBJ2-7; no reliable D call. Germline V CDR1 and CDR2: DFQATT, SNEGSKA (reference sequence). V was cut by 3 bases and J by 0 bases, with 15 bases left in between. This CDR3 region has 15 residues. As DNA, the CDR3 is TGCAGTGCTAGGAATGGGCATTCGCCCTCCTACGAGCAGTACTTC. This gives the protein CSARNGHSPSYEQYF.

This clonotype was seen many times. The V gene is TRBV5-1, the J gene TRBJ2-5; 10 positions match TRBD1. Per germline, CDR1 SGHRS and CDR2 YFSETQ. This CDR3 region has 18 residues. Trimming removed 2 bases from V and 0 bases from J; junction bases left unmatched: 10. CDR3 residues: CASSLGGGTGVYQETQYF. The CDR3 DNA sequence: TGCGCCAGCAGCTTAGGAGGAGGGACAGGGGTCTACCAAGAGACCCAGTACTTC.

To note about this clonotype: Without the conserved terminal phenylalanine or tryptophan, this CDR3 likely stems from a read error. Because the CDR3's place on the DNA is in doubt, the DNA is left out and the CDR3 is given as listed by TCRdb. The chain joins TRBV27 to TRBJ2-5. Termini included, the CDR3 measures 10 amino acids. Looked up from germline, CDR1 is MNHEY and CDR2 is SMNVEV (reference sequence). The CDR3 spells CASTEETQNY.

The rearrangement links TRBV4-2 to TRBJ2-7; D is tentatively TRBD1 or TRBD2 (6 bases each). The germline V gene has CDR1 LGHNA and CDR2 YNFKEQ. The CDR3 has 14 residues. The V and J ends lost 0 bases and 4 bases respectively, with 10 bases between them. The CDR3 reads CASSQEAGTYEQYF. The CDR3 bases are TGTGCCAGCAGCCAAGAGGCGGGGACATACGAGCAGTACTTC.

There are a few counts of this clonotype. The chain couples TRBV7-2 to TRBJ1-5; no clear D. Trimming removed 3 bases at V and 0 bases at J, with 9 bases between. CDR3 length: 15 residues. Germline-derived CDR1 and CDR2 are SGHTA and FQGNSA. CDR3 sequence: CASSFGAYSNQPQHF. The CDR3, as DNA: TGTGCCAGCAGCTTCGGAGCTTATAGCAATCAGCCCCAGCATTTT.

The chain has TRBV29-1 and TRBJ2-2; D uncertain. Per germline, CDR1 SQVTM and CDR2 ANQGSEA. The length of the CDR3 is 11 residues. This CDR3 is CSGYWDGELFF. The CDR3 DNA sequence: TGCAGTGGGTATTGGGACGGGGAGCTGTTTTTT.

The chain recombines TRBV4-3 with TRBJ2-1; 7 bases align to TRBD2. CDR1 LGHNA and CDR2 YSLEER come from the germline V gene. V shed 5 bases and J 4 bases; nucleotides not matched to a gene: 8. There are 15 residues in the CDR3. The CDR3 spells CASSRRQAGYNEQFF. The CDR3 DNA reads TGCGCCAGCAGCAGGCGACAAGCGGGATACAATGAGCAGTTCTTC.

As concerns this clonotype: Just one base apart from a much larger clone, this may be a read error. Here the CDR3 DNA reads TGCAGTGCTAGACCCCTACAGTTACGCACAGATACGCAGAATTTT. It is translated as CSARPLQLRTDTQNF. The V call is TRBV20-1, the J call TRBJ2-3; D not resolved. The length of the CDR3 is 15 residues. Germline CDR1 DFQATT, CDR2 SNEGSKA (reference sequence).

The table lists this clonotype with many counts. This rearrangement joins TRBV7-2 to TRBJ1-1, with D perhaps TRBD1 (6 bases). V was trimmed by 5 bases and J by 10 bases, leaving 20 bases between them. The germline gives CDR1 SGHTA, CDR2 FQGNSA. The CDR3 loop spans 14 amino acids. CDR3 sequence reads: CASSTNRETRGAFF. CDR3 coding DNA: TGTGCCAGCAGCACGAACAGGGAAACTCGGGGAGCTTTCTTT. The full variable domain, rest sourced from reference TRBV7-2 and TRBJ1-1, is GAGVSQSPSNKVTEKGKDVELRCDPISGHTALYWYRQSLGQGLEFLIYFQGNSAPDKSGLPSDRFSAERTGGSVSTLTIQRTQQEDSAVYLCASSTNRETRGAFFGQGTRLTVV.

Many counts were recorded for this clonotype. The chain's CDR3 is CASILGTDTQYF. In DNA, the CDR3 is TGTGCCAGCATCCTTGGCACAGATACGCAGTATTTT. The chain recombines TRBV12-3 or TRBV12-4 with TRBJ2-3; D gene uncertain. V was pared by 7 bases and J by 1 base, with 6 bases between. The CDR3 is 12 residues long.

This clonotype was seen repeatedly, ten times or more. The chain couples TRBV28 to TRBJ2-7; 8 bases are shared with TRBD1. V trimming: 6 bases; J trimming: 5 bases; junction bases outside the gene matches: 6. The CDR3 consists of 13 residues. The germline V gene encodes CDR1 MDHEN and CDR2 SYDVKM. CDR3 residues: CASSRTGINEQYF. As DNA, the CDR3 is TGTGCCAGCAGCCGGACAGGGATCAACGAGCAGTACTTC.

The chain combines TRBV29-1 with TRBJ2-1, with unresolved D. V lost 4 bases and J lost 2, with 9 bases in between. CDR1 is SQVTM and CDR2 is ANQGSEA in the germline V gene. This CDR3 region has 13 residues. The CDR3 loop reads CSVGVITYNEQFF. The CDR3 DNA is TGCAGCGTTGGGGTCATCACCTACAATGAGCAGTTCTTC.

This clonotype has more than one count but fewer than ten. The chain joins TRBV12-3 or TRBV12-4 to TRBJ2-2, with TRBD2 identical over 8 bases. Trimming took 7 bases from V and 2 from J; bases not matched to a gene: 3. There are 14 residues in the CDR3. The CDR3 loop reads CASTSGGNTGELFF. The CDR3 DNA reads TGTGCCAGCACCAGCGGGGGTAACACCGGGGAGCTGTTTTTT.

V and J are TRBV28 and TRBJ2-7; 9 positions match TRBD1. The V segment lost 5 bases and the J segment 2 bases; nucleotides outside the gene matches: 7. This CDR3 spans 15 amino acids. The germline V gene encodes CDR1 MDHEN and CDR2 SYDVKM. The CDR3, as DNA: TGTGCCAGCAGTCCCAGGACAGGGGCAACCTACGAGCAGTACTTC. Amino acid sequence: CASSPRTGATYEQYF.